These T cell receptor beta chains were read from a single sample in a study of blood T cell repertoires in COVID-19. Sequencing used immunoSEQ multiplex PCR; TCRdb keeps in-frame clones, though not all of them. The sample contains roughly 30,000 clones, about two thirds of which appear only once. Sequencing used peripheral blood. These receptors were taken from a boy younger than 10 with active or convalescent COVID-19. CDR3s include the opening cysteine and the closing phenylalanine or tryptophan.

v_gene	j_gene	CDR3aa
TRBV28	TRBJ1-5	CASSIHDRDTANQPQHF
TRBV29-1	TRBJ1-3	CSVARTGRKDTIYF
TRBV24-1	TRBJ1-1	CATRGQKNTEAFF
TRBV6-5	TRBJ1-5	CASSYSQGGRNQPQHF
TRBV14	TRBJ2-7	CASSQISGGSSYEQYF
TRBV6-6	TRBJ1-5	CASSRDTGGNQPQHF
TRBV6-4	TRBJ1-1	CASSDSKGKGMNTEAFF
TRBV28	TRBJ2-5	CASSFLAGGGTQYF
TRBV30	TRBJ1-2	CACFFRDTANYGYTF
TRBV6-1	TRBJ1-2	CASSDLIRNGYGYTF
TRBV9	TRBJ2-3	CASSVGSWQGRTSTDTQYF
TRBV21-1	TRBJ1-5	CASSWGTPPGNQPQHF
TRBV7-2	TRBJ1-6	CASSSRTGPYNSPLHF
TRBV4-1	TRBJ1-5	CASSQFDPRDSSNQPQHF
TRBV7-8	TRBJ2-3	CASSELEVDTQYF
TRBV6-2/TRBV6-3	TRBJ2-1	CASRQLAGVYNEQFF
TRBV19	TRBJ1-5	CASWGAYSNQPQHF
TRBV19	TRBJ1-1	CASSIRTGGLGTEAFF
TRBV27	TRBJ2-5	CASSSASGSYETQYF
TRBV7-9	TRBJ1-2	CASSPRIRGDPANYGYTF
TRBV6-2/TRBV6-3	TRBJ2-1	CASSMGQNNEQFF
TRBV5-4	TRBJ2-5	CASSRDRGWETQYF
TRBV6-1	TRBJ1-6	CASSHGFDNSPLHF
TRBV28	TRBJ1-1	CASSPPYGGYVVNTEAFF
TRBV5-1	TRBJ2-1	CASSLTSGGNNEQFF
TRBV5-1	TRBJ1-1	CASSLGSNTEAFF
TRBV10-3	TRBJ2-6	CAISDPLSGQGLLGTGANVLTF
TRBV7-2	TRBJ2-4	CASSNRGSIAKNIQYF
TRBV7-8	TRBJ1-1	CASTYQGNTEAFF
TRBV18	TRBJ2-7	CASSPLRGTGSYEQYF
TRBV11-2	TRBJ2-3	CASSLRGTDTQYF
TRBV24-1	TRBJ2-3	CATSGTSVPDTQYF
TRBV6-5	TRBJ1-1	CASRRYTGVTEAFF
TRBV4-1	TRBJ1-4	CASSQPRGRTNEKLFF
TRBV28	TRBJ2-2	CASMVVRTGGTGELFF
TRBV7-2	TRBJ2-4	CASSSNGGLAGGRNIQYF
TRBV5-5	TRBJ2-3	CASPGQSTDTQYF
TRBV11-2	TRBJ1-1	CASSFHTGGTEAFF
TRBV18	TRBJ2-7	CASSPGRTGRGEQYF
TRBV11-2	TRBJ1-2	CASSPPPGGYGYTF
TRBV14	TRBJ2-7	CASSLPIRQQGYVEQYF
TRBV28	TRBJ1-1	CASSFLGGDEAFF
TRBV4-3	TRBJ2-1	CASSQGLPPIF
TRBV3-1/TRBV3-2	TRBJ2-5	CASSSKSRAGLAGVETQYF
TRBV28	TRBJ1-4	CASSSRPAGTNEKLFF
TRBV9	TRBJ1-6	CASSVVPGGSPLHF
TRBV4-1	TRBJ1-5	CASSQNLQGASNQPQHF
TRBV7-2	TRBJ2-3	CASSSKPGRHTDTQYF
TRBV5-6	TRBJ1-3	CASSIWTGQRGNTIYF
TRBV10-2	TRBJ1-5	CASTGTAKQPQHF
TRBV9	TRBJ1-1	CASSVGPGSGTEAFF
TRBV14	TRBJ2-3	CASSHCGGDTQYF
TRBV7-8	TRBJ1-1	CASTLKTGTEAFF
TRBV6-1	TRBJ2-1	CASSDGNEQFF
TRBV30	TRBJ2-5	CAWSVPRGRETQYF
TRBV29-1	TRBJ1-1	CSADRPNTEAFF